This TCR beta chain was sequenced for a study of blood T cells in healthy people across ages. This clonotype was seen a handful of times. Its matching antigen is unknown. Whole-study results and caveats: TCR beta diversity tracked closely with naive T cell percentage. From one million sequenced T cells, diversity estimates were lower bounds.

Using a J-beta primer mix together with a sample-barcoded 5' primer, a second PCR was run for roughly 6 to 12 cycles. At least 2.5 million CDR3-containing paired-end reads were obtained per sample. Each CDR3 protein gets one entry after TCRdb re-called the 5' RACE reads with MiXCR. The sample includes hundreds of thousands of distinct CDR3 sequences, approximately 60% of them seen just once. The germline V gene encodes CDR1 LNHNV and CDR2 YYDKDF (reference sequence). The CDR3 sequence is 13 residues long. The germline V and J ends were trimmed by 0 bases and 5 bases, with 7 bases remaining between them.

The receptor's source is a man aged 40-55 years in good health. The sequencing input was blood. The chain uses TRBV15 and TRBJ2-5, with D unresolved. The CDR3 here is CATSRDPVETQYF. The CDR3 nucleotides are TGTGCCACCAGCAGAGATCCGGTGGAGACCCAGTACTTC. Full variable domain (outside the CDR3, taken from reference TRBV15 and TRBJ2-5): DAMVIQNPRYQVTQFGKPVTLSCSQTLNHNVMYWYQQKSSQAPKLLFHYYDKDFNNEADTPDNFQSRRPNTSFCFLDIRSPGLGDTAMYLCATSRDPVETQYFGPGTRLLVL.